Described below is a single T cell receptor (beta chain) sequence and its context. Its target is not known. In germline, CDR1 is SGHRS, CDR2 YFSETQ. This CDR3 spans 13 amino acids. Trimming at V came to 0 bases and at J to 10 bases, leaving 4 bases not matched to a gene. The data were taken from a study of tumor-infiltrating lymphocytes in localized non-small cell lung cancer. Study findings and constraints: Not all patients were TCR sequenced, owing to tissue quantity.

Measured with immunoSEQ multiplex PCR; TCRdb has only the in-frame clones, and not every one. This table has fewer than 8,000 clones, 74% appearing once. The sequence derives from a human donor with non-small cell lung cancer. The chain carries TRBV5-1 and TRBJ1-3; 7 bases are a match to TRBD1. What was sequenced was uninvolved lung tissue not adjacent to the tumor. The CDR3 here is CASSLDRGRTIYF. In DNA form, the CDR3 reads TGCGCCAGCAGCTTGGACAGGGGCCGAACCATATATTTT. The entire variable domain, with the rest obtained from reference TRBV5-1 and TRBJ1-3, is as follows: KAGVTQTPRYLIKTRGQQVTLSCSPISGHRSVSWYQQTPGQGLQFLFEYFSETQRNKGNFPGRFSGRQFSNSRSEMNVSTLELGDSALYLCASSLDRGRTIYFGEGSWLTVV.